A selection of T cell receptor beta chains follows, all from one sample in a study of blood T cell repertoires in COVID-19. TCRdb's copy holds only in-frame clones and misses some; the assay was immunoSEQ multiplex PCR. The data hold roughly 250,000 clones, with roughly 82% observed a single time. The sequenced material came from peripheral blood. The receptor set was obtained from a woman aged 80 or older with active or convalescent COVID-19. CDR3s include the opening cysteine and the closing phenylalanine or tryptophan. Size is omitted from some rows. Given values are once, few, many or a class for expanded clones.

V: TRBV6-5
size: NA
J: TRBJ1-6
CDR3: CASTTGGGNNSPLHF

V: TRBV27
size: NA
J: TRBJ2-3
CDR3: CASSLLPTDTQYF

V: TRBV28
size: NA
J: TRBJ1-2
CDR3: CASREPGTGYGYTF

V: TRBV4-1
size: NA
J: TRBJ1-1
CDR3: CASSQDRGTGARNTEAFF

V: TRBV6-5
size: NA
J: TRBJ1-2
CDR3: CASSQWGSNYGYTF

V: TRBV6-5
size: once
J: TRBJ1-2
CDR3: CASSTTGVHYGYTF

V: TRBV9
size: NA
J: TRBJ2-7
CDR3: CASSVGGTNEQYF

V: TRBV27
size: NA
J: TRBJ2-2
CDR3: CASSRWSGETGELFF

V: TRBV5-1
size: NA
J: TRBJ2-7
CDR3: CASSSGGIPYEQYF

V: TRBV11-2
size: once
J: TRBJ2-7
CDR3: CASSLAGQTYEQYF

V: TRBV21-1
size: NA
J: TRBJ1-2
CDR3: CASSKAAGIDGYTF

V: TRBV10-2
size: NA
J: TRBJ1-1
CDR3: CASRAGNTEAFF

V: TRBV2
size: NA
J: TRBJ2-1
CDR3: CASSVRRGGSSGEQFF

V: TRBV2
size: once
J: TRBJ1-3
CDR3: CASSEQGGNTIYF

V: TRBV27
size: NA
J: TRBJ1-2
CDR3: CASSYRGREGYTF

V: TRBV4-1
size: NA
J: TRBJ2-2
CDR3: CASRVAGGNTGELFF

V: TRBV11-3
size: once
J: TRBJ1-4
CDR3: CASSDGGAGAGEKLFF

V: TRBV3-1/TRBV3-2
size: once
J: TRBJ1-4
CDR3: CASSQPPGEKLFF

V: TRBV6-5
size: NA
J: TRBJ2-4
CDR3: CASRDPGQGGIQYF

V: TRBV6-2/TRBV6-3
size: NA
J: TRBJ2-1
CDR3: CASSYSAGGLRGEQFF

V: TRBV27
size: NA
J: TRBJ2-7
CDR3: CASSFGQGAWEYF

V: TRBV7-6
size: NA
J: TRBJ2-1
CDR3: CASSQPGTGGNNEQFF

V: TRBV3-1/TRBV3-2
size: NA
J: TRBJ1-2
CDR3: CASSYGQGGRYGYTF

V: TRBV6-1
size: NA
J: TRBJ2-2
CDR3: CASSESRVTSGVNGELFF

V: TRBV10-3
size: NA
J: TRBJ2-7
CDR3: CAILEGTNSYEQYF

V: TRBV5-8
size: NA
J: TRBJ1-5
CDR3: CASSLNSNQPQHF

V: TRBV6-1
size: NA
J: TRBJ1-2
CDR3: CASSVPQPDRVNYGYTF

V: TRBV2
size: few
J: TRBJ1-4
CDR3: CASSGMGQPEKLFF

V: TRBV5-1
size: NA
J: TRBJ1-4
CDR3: CASSLAAGGGEKLFF

V: TRBV3-1/TRBV3-2
size: NA
J: TRBJ2-2
CDR3: CASSPTGGANTGELFF

V: TRBV11-2
size: NA
J: TRBJ1-3
CDR3: CASSLLSTGQGNTIYF

V: TRBV10-2
size: NA
J: TRBJ1-5
CDR3: CASRSHGTGGNQPQHF

V: TRBV19
size: NA
J: TRBJ1-5
CDR3: CASSPEQGVRQPQHF

V: TRBV5-1
size: NA
J: TRBJ1-2
CDR3: CASSSRTDANYGYTF

V: TRBV3-1/TRBV3-2
size: NA
J: TRBJ2-1
CDR3: CASSLGTRVNEQFF

V: TRBV5-1
size: NA
J: TRBJ2-5
CDR3: CASSLARQETQYF

V: TRBV30
size: few
J: TRBJ1-1
CDR3: CACSTTYEAFF

V: TRBV5-1
size: NA
J: TRBJ2-7
CDR3: CASSLREGGAKEQYF

V: TRBV5-5
size: NA
J: TRBJ2-1
CDR3: CASSSWSSGSYNEQFF

V: TRBV9
size: NA
J: TRBJ2-3
CDR3: CASSVDTSGSSDTQYF

V: TRBV7-2
size: NA
J: TRBJ1-6
CDR3: CASSPWGGENSPLHF